The 26 T cell receptor beta chains in this list originate from one sample, sequenced in a study of tumor-infiltrating lymphocytes in localized non-small cell lung cancer. Sequencing used immunoSEQ multiplex PCR; TCRdb keeps in-frame clones, though not all of them. The top ten clones hold less than 10% of a sample with about 13,000 clones, approximately 73% of them seen once. The sequencing sample was made of uninvolved lung tissue not adjacent to the tumor. Receptor source: a human donor with non-small cell lung cancer.

The chain carries TRBV5-1 and TRBJ2-2, with 8 bases identical to TRBD2. V lost 4 bases and J lost 0; bases outside the gene matches: 17. Germline CDR1 is SGHRS and CDR2 is YFSETQ. CDR3 length: 20 residues. The CDR3 loop is CASSGAASGFWASNTGELFF. For the CDR3, the DNA is TGCGCCAGCAGCGGGGCCGCTAGCGGGTTTTGGGCCTCGAACACCGGGGAGCTGTTTTTT.

This clone showed up just once. The chain is built from TRBV6-6 and TRBJ2-7; 10 bases agree with TRBD2. CDR3 length equals 12 residues. Germline values: CDR1 MNHNY, CDR2 SVGAGI (reference sequence). The CDR3 DNA is TGTGCCAGCAGCTCCCTTAGCGGGAGGCTGGTCGTC. As protein: CASSSLSGRLVV.

The chain recombines TRBV28 with TRBJ2-3; D is possibly TRBD2 (6 bases). Trimming cost V 6 bases and J 3 bases, with 13 bases left between them. CDR1 and CDR2 (germline): MDHEN, SYDVKM. The CDR3 is 14 amino acids. The CDR3, as DNA: TGTGCCAGCAGCGGACGGGAGAAAACAGATACGCAGTATTTT. It codes for CASSGREKTDTQYF.

With regard to this clone: Mismatch with germline at one junction end may stem from a read error. This rearrangement joins TRBV29-1 to TRBJ1-1, with D possibly matching TRBD1 (5 bases). Looked up from germline, CDR1 is SQVTM and CDR2 is ANQGSEA. This CDR3 region has 11 residues. The chain's CDR3 is CSVSGNSEAFF. CDR3 nucleotide sequence: TGCAGCGTTTCAGGGAACTCTGAAGCTTTCTTT. Full variable domain (missing parts from reference TRBV29-1 and TRBJ1-1): SAVISQKPSRDICQRGTSLTIQCQVDSQVTMMFWYRQQPGQSLTLIATANQGSEATYESGFVIDKFPISRPNLTFSTLTVSNMSPEDSSIYLCSVSGNSEAFFGQGTRLTVV.

The rearrangement links TRBV11-2 to TRBJ1-2; unclear D gene. Germline V gene data show CDR1 as SGHAT and CDR2 as FQNNGV. The CDR3 sequence is 15 residues long. The V end was cut by 4 bases, the J end by 4 bases, with 16 bases between. CDR3 loop: CASSSQKEKPYGYTF. CDR3 coding DNA: TGTGCCAGCAGCTCCCAGAAGGAGAAACCCTATGGCTACACCTTC.

There are a few counts of this clone. The chain is built from TRBV5-1 and TRBJ2-3; a weak D match, TRBD1 (6 bases). Germline V gene sequence: CDR1 SGHRS, CDR2 YFSETQ. The V and J ends lost 5 bases and 0 bases respectively, with 13 bases between them. The CDR3 has 15 residues. CDR3 loop: CASSRTVASTDTQYF. CDR3 nucleotides: TGCGCCAGCAGTAGGACAGTCGCTAGCACAGATACGCAGTATTTT.

The CDR3 region is CASSLAGRHYEQYF. For the CDR3, the DNA is TGTGCCAGCAGCTTAGCGGGACGACATTACGAGCAGTACTTC. The chain joins TRBV27 to TRBJ2-7, with 8 bases that match TRBD2. This CDR3 has 14 residues. V shed 6 bases, J shed 4 bases, and the junction held 8 bases outside the gene matches. From germline, CDR1 is MNHEY and CDR2 SMNVEV (reference sequence).

The chain is built from TRBV5-1 and TRBJ2-5; D possibly matches TRBD1 or TRBD2 (9 bases each). CDR3 size: 16 residues. The germline V and J ends were trimmed by 4 bases and 5 bases, with 21 bases remaining between them. Germline loops: CDR1 SGHRS, CDR2 YFSETQ. Here the CDR3 reads CASSAGGTGFMETQYF. The CDR3 DNA reads as TGCGCCAGCAGCGCGGGGGGGACAGGGTTCATGGAGACCCAGTACTTC.

The chain is built from TRBV5-6 and TRBJ2-7, with unresolved D. Looked up from germline, CDR1 is SGHDT and CDR2 is YYEEEE. V shed 2 bases and J shed 3 bases, with 3 bases lying between them. The CDR3 sequence is 11 residues long. Here the CDR3 DNA reads TGTGCCAGCAGCTTCCGCTACGAGCAGTACGTC. It is translated as CASSFRYEQYV.

This clone was recorded a few times. This chain joins TRBV7-8 and TRBJ1-3; D remains ambiguous. The CDR3 sequence is 17 residues long. Germline V gene lookup returns CDR1 SGHVS and CDR2 FQNEAQ. The ends were cut back, 1 base at V and 0 bases at J, with 13 bases in the middle. CDR3 nucleotides: TGTGCCAGCAGCTTAGTGAGGGCGGTCTACTCTGGAAACACCATATATTTT. The encoded protein is CASSLVRAVYSGNTIYF.

The CDR3 loop reads CSARDREEQYF. DNA for the CDR3: TGCAGTGCTAGAGACCGGGAGGAGCAGTACTTC. The chain combines TRBV20-1 with TRBJ2-7; possible D gene TRBD2, 6 bases. Germline V gives CDR1 DFQATT, CDR2 SNEGSKA (reference sequence). The CDR3 contains 11 residues. V lost 0 bases to trimming and J lost 7 bases, with 7 bases between them.

The gene calls are TRBV29-1 and TRBJ2-5, with a possible D match to TRBD1 (6 bases). V was shortened by 0 bases and J by 5 bases, with 10 bases between the two germline ends. CDR3 length: 13 residues. Germline lookup yields CDR1 SQVTM and CDR2 ANQGSEA. This chain's CDR3 is CSVEENREETQYF. The CDR3 DNA sequence: TGCAGCGTTGAAGAGAACAGGGAGGAGACCCAGTACTTC.

The DNA of the CDR3 is TGTGCCAGCAGTTACCTGATCACAGGGCCAGAGACCCAGTACTTC. This gives the protein CASSYLITGPETQYF. The J gene is TRBJ2-5, the V gene TRBV6-6, with a weak D call TRBD1 (6 bases). This CDR3 has 15 residues. Germline V CDR1 and CDR2: MNHNY, SVGAGI (reference sequence). The germline V and J ends were trimmed by 2 bases and 4 bases, with 14 bases remaining between them.

The rearrangement joins TRBV5-1 to TRBJ2-7; 11 bases line up with TRBD1. Germline V gives CDR1 SGHRS, CDR2 YFSETQ. Germline trimming cut 0 bases from V and 6 bases from J; bases unmatched to any gene: 8. The length of the CDR3 is 16 residues. The CDR3 here is CASSLEAPGQGGEQYF. The DNA for the CDR3 is TGCGCCAGCAGCTTGGAAGCTCCGGGACAGGGGGGCGAGCAGTACTTC.

The chain employs TRBV6-5 and TRBJ1-1; D is unresolved. V lost 0 bases to trimming and J lost 3 bases, with 11 bases between them. In germline, CDR1 is MNHEY, CDR2 SVGAGI. CDR3 length: 15 residues. CDR3 nucleotides: TGTGCCAGCAGTTACTCGAGGGTGGTGGACACTGAAGCTTTCTTT. This codes for CASSYSRVVDTEAFF.

CDR3 DNA: TGTGCCAGCAGTCTGGACTTCTTTAGCAATCAGCCCCAGCATTTT. Amino acid sequence: CASSLDFFSNQPQHF. V usage is TRBV28 and J usage is TRBJ1-5; D gene ambiguous. V was shortened by 5 bases and J by 0 bases, with 11 bases between the two germline ends. Germline V CDR1 and CDR2: MDHEN, SYDVKM. The CDR3 extends over 15 amino acids. Variable domain in full (rest from reference TRBV28 and TRBJ1-5): DVKVTQSSRYLVKRTGEKVFLECVQDMDHENMFWYRQDPGLGLRLIYFSYDVKMKEKGDIPEGYSVSREKKERFSLILESASTNQTSMYLCASSLDFFSNQPQHFGDGTRLSIL.

This chain joins TRBV27 and TRBJ1-5; D possibly corresponds to TRBD1 (5 bases). CDR3 size: 13 residues. CDR1 and CDR2 (germline): MNHEY, SMNVEV (reference sequence). V lost 2 bases to trimming and J lost 6 bases, with 8 bases between them. The CDR3, as DNA: TGTGCCAGCAGTTTAGAAGGGACTCAGCCCCAGCATTTT. It codes for CASSLEGTQPQHF.

The chain employs TRBV6-1 and TRBJ1-2; no reliable D call. Germline loops: CDR1 MNHNS, CDR2 SASEGT. The CDR3 runs to 15 residues. V was cut by 4 bases and J by 2 bases, with 14 bases left in between. The CDR3 is CASSGGVWGNYGYTF. Written as DNA, the CDR3 is TGTGCCAGCAGTGGGGGTGTGTGGGGAAACTATGGCTACACCTTC.

CDR3 coding DNA: TGCAGCGTTGAAGTCCGGACTGCGAGTAACACTGAAGCTTTCTTT. Translation: CSVEVRTASNTEAFF. This chain connects TRBV29-1 to TRBJ1-1; D unclear. From germline, CDR1 is SQVTM and CDR2 ANQGSEA. The CDR3 runs 15 residues. Trimming shortened V by 1 base and J by 2 bases, and 14 bases separated the two germline ends.

V usage is TRBV27 and J usage is TRBJ1-1, with no clear D. The germline V gene encodes CDR1 MNHEY and CDR2 SMNVEV (reference sequence). CDR3 length: 13 amino acids. The V end lost 6 bases, the J end lost 1 base, and 9 bases lay between the germline ends. The DNA for the CDR3 is TGTGCCAGCAGCCATACAGAGAACACTGAAGCTTTCTTT. Its protein is CASSHTENTEAFF.

This clone was detected only a few times. The chain has TRBV4-3 and TRBJ2-3; 8 bases map to TRBD1. This CDR3 spans 14 amino acids. Germline values: CDR1 LGHNA, CDR2 YSLEER. Germline trimming cut 5 bases from V and 5 bases from J; bases unmatched to any gene: 6. The CDR3 sequence is CASSYGTGKDTQYF. CDR3 bases: TGCGCCAGCAGCTATGGGACAGGTAAAGATACGCAGTATTTT.

V gene TRBV7-8 combines with J gene TRBJ1-2; no reliable D call. V dropped 3 bases and J dropped 1 base, with 12 bases sitting between them. Germline V gene sequence: CDR1 SGHVS, CDR2 FQNEAQ. The CDR3 contains 15 residues. CDR3 sequence (DNA): TGTGCCAGCAGCTTTTCCGCGAAGGGTAACTATGGCTACACCTTC. Translating gives CASSFSAKGNYGYTF.

V is TRBV2 and J is TRBJ1-1; D not certain. CDR3 length: 13 amino acids. V lost 4 bases and J 7 bases, leaving 13 bases between the germline ends. From germline, CDR1 is SNHLY and CDR2 FYNNEI. CDR3 amino acids: CASSVGSQSEAFF. CDR3 nucleotides: TGTGCCAGCAGTGTAGGGAGCCAGAGTGAAGCTTTCTTT.

This clone occurred a few times. V is TRBV4-3 and J is TRBJ1-2; D perhaps matches TRBD1 (5 bases). Trimming removed 5 bases at V and 3 bases at J, with 16 bases between. This CDR3 has 15 amino acids. CDR1 is LGHNA, CDR2 YSLEER, per germline. This CDR3 is CASSTRSGTDYGYTF. The CDR3 nucleotides read TGCGCCAGCAGCACCCGCTCCGGGACGGACTATGGCTACACCTTC.

V usage is TRBV29-1 and J usage is TRBJ1-2, with unresolved D. The V end lost 3 bases, the J end lost 2 bases, and 4 bases lay between the germline ends. There are 11 residues in the CDR3. Germline CDR1 reads SQVTM; CDR2 reads ANQGSEA. Here the CDR3 reads CSVEANYGYTF. DNA for the CDR3: TGCAGCGTTGAGGCCAACTATGGCTACACCTTC. Variable domain in full (rest from reference TRBV29-1 and TRBJ1-2): SAVISQKPSRDICQRGTSLTIQCQVDSQVTMMFWYRQQPGQSLTLIATANQGSEATYESGFVIDKFPISRPNLTFSTLTVSNMSPEDSSIYLCSVEANYGYTFGSGTRLTVV.

The chain links TRBV27 to TRBJ2-3, with no clear D. From germline, CDR1 is MNHEY and CDR2 SMNVEV (reference sequence). The V gene lost 3 bases and the J gene lost 2 bases, with 9 bases spanning the gap. This CDR3 has 14 amino acids. The CDR3 loop is CASSFMDLTDTQYF. The DNA for the CDR3 is TGTGCCAGCAGTTTTATGGACCTCACAGATACGCAGTATTTT.